This T cell receptor beta chain is from a study of blood T cells in healthy people across ages. The study, taken as a whole, reports: When set beside aged donors, long-lived donors presented more naive CD4+ cells and higher diversity. Significant beta diversity loss was already apparent by age approximately 40, declining roughly linearly.

This CDR3 comprises 12 residues. Germline assignment: CDR1 SQVTM and CDR2 ANQGSEA. The V gene lost 7 bases and the J gene lost 5 bases, with 14 bases spanning the gap. The second PCR ran roughly 6 to 11 cycles with a sample-barcoded 5' primer and J-beta primers. Every cDNA molecule bore a tag from a template-switch adaptor containing 12 random nucleotides. A minimum of 3 million CDR3-containing paired-end reads was obtained for each sample. TCRdb independently ran MiXCR on the 5' RACE reads; one entry per CDR3 protein. This table holds 500,000 to 600,000 distinct CDR3 sequences, 27% found once. To note about this clonotype: The antigen remains unidentified.

This clonotype was obtained from a woman in her seventies in good health. The sample taken for sequencing was blood. V and J are TRBV29-1 and TRBJ2-5; D possibly corresponds to TRBD1 (6 bases). The CDR3 sequence is CSATQGEETQYF. The CDR3 bases are TGCAGCGCCACACAGGGAGAGGAGACCCAGTACTTC.